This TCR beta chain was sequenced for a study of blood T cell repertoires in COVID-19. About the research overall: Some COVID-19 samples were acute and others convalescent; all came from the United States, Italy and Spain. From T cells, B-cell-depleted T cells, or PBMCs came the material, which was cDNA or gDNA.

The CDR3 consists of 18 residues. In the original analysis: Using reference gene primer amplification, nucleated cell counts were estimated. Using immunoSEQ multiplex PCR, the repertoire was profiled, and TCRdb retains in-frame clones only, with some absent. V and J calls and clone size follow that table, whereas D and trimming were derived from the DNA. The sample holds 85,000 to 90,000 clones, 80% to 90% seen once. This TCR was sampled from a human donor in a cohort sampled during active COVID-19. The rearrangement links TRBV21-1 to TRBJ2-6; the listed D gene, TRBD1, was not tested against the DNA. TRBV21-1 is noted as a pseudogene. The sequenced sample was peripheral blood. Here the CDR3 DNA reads TGTGCCAGCCCCCTACCGGGACAGGGGGGCTCTGGGGCCAACGTCCTGACTTTC. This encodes CASPLPGQGGSGANVLTF.